This section outlines one TCR beta chain sequence together with its context. The antigen is not known. Brentuximab vedotin exposure varied, and every patient relapsed after autologous stem cell transplantation. Each best response was a complete response, a partial response or progressive disease. These data belong to a study of PD-1 blockade in classical Hodgkin lymphoma. At the level of the study: Patients in the cohort were put on intravenous nivolumab, 3 mg/kg every 2 weeks. General observations from the study: There was a significant rise in CD4+ TCR diversity by C4D1, with no such rise for CD8+. Lower baseline TCR diversity was reported for newly diagnosed patients than for healthy donors.

The CDR3 spans 15 residues. Trimming took off 0 bases at V and 7 bases at J, with 10 bases between the two ends. Germline assignment: CDR1 MNHEY and CDR2 SVGAGI. Method: immunoSEQ multiplex PCR; TCRdb's copy keeps in-frame clones and lacks some. The sample lists around 11,000 clones, around 75% occurring once. This TCR was recovered from a human donor with classical Hodgkin lymphoma. This chain joins TRBV6-5 and TRBJ1-6; perhaps TRBD1 as D (5 bases). The sample in question was peripheral blood mononuclear cells (PBMCs), obtained at baseline. In DNA, the CDR3 is TGTGCCAGCAGTTACTCAGGAGGGGTAAATTCACCCCTCCACTTT. Protein product: CASSYSGGVNSPLHF.